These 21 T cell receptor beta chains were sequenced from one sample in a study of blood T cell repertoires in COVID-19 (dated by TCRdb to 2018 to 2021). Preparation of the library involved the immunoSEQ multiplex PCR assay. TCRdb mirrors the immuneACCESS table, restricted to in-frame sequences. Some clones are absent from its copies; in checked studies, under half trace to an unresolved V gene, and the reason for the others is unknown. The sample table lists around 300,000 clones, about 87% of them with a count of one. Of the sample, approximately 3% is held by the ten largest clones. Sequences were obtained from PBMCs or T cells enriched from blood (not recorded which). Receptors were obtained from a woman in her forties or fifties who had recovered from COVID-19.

CDR3 protein: CASSDLSGSEIYEQYF. DNA of the CDR3: TGTGCCAGCAGCGACTTATCCGGGAGCGAAATCTACGAGCAGTACTTC. This chain joins TRBV11-2 and TRBJ2-7; perhaps TRBD2 as D (6 bases). Germline V lookup: CDR1 SGHAT, CDR2 FQNNGV. The CDR3 contains 16 residues. Trimming removed 5 bases at V and 3 bases at J, with 20 bases between.

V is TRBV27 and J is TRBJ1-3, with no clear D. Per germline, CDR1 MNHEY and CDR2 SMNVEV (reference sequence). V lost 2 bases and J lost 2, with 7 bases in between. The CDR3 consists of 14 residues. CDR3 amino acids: CASSLAGTGNTIYF. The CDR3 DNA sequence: TGTGCCAGCAGTTTAGCCGGTACTGGAAACACCATATATTTT.

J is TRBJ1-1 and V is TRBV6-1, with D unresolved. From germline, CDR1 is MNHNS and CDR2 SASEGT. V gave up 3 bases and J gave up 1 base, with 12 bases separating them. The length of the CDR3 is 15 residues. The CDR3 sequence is CASSDGRLGNTEAFF. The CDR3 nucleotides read TGTGCCAGCAGTGATGGCAGACTGGGGAACACTGAAGCTTTCTTT.

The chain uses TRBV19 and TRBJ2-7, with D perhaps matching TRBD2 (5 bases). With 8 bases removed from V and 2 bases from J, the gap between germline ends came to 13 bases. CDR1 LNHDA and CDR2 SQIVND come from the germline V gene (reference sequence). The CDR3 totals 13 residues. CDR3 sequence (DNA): TGTGCCAGTGGGAGCGGTATTACCTACGAGCAGTACTTC. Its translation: CASGSGITYEQYF.

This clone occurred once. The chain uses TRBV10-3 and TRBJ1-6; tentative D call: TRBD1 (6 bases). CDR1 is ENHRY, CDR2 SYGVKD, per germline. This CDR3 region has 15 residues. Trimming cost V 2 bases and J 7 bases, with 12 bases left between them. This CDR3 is CAISETGGVNSPLHF. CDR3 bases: TGTGCCATCAGTGAGACGGGGGGCGTAAATTCACCCCTCCACTTT.

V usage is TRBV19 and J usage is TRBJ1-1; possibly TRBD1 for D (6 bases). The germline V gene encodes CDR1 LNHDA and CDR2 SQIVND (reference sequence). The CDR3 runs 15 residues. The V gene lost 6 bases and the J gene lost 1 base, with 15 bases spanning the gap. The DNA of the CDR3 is TGTGCCAGTAGAGTCAACCCGGGACAGAACACTGAAGCTTTCTTT. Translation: CASRVNPGQNTEAFF. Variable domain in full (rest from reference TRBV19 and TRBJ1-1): DGGITQSPKYLFRKEGQNVTLSCEQNLNHDAMYWYRQDPGQGLRLIYYSQIVNDFQKGDIAEGYSVSREKKESFPLTVTSAQKNPTAFYLCASRVNPGQNTEAFFGQGTRLTVV.

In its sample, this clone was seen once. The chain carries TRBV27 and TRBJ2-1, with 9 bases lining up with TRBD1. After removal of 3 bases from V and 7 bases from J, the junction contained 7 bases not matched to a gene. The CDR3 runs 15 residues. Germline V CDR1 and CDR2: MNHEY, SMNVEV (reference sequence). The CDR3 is CASSFRDRAGNEQFF. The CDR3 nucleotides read TGTGCCAGCAGTTTCCGGGACAGGGCTGGGAATGAGCAGTTCTTC.

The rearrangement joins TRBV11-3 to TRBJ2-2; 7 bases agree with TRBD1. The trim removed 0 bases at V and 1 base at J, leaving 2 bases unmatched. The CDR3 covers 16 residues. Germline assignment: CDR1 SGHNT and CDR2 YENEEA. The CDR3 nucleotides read TGTGCCAGCAGCTTAGAGGGACAGAAGAACACCGGGGAGCTGTTTTTT. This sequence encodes CASSLEGQKNTGELFF.

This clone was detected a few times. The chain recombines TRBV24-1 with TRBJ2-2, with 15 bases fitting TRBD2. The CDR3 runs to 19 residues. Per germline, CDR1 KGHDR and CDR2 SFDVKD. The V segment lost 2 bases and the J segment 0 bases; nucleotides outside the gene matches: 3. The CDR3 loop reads CATSDSGTSGRSNTGELFF. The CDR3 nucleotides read TGTGCCACCAGTGATTCCGGGACTAGCGGGAGGTCGAACACCGGGGAGCTGTTTTTT.

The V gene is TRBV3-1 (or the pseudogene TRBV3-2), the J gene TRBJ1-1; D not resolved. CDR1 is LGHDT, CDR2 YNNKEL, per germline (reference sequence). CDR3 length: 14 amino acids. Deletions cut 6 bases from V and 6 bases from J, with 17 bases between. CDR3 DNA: TGTGCCAGCAGTCAGGACTTGAAGCTGTCTGAAGCTTTCTTT. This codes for CASSQDLKLSEAFF.

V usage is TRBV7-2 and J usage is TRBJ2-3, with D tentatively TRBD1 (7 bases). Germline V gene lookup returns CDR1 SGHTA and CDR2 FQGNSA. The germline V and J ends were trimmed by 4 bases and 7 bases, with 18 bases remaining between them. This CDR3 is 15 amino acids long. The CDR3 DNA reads TGTGCCAGCAGCTCCCGATTGACAGGGAGGAATACGCAGTATTTT. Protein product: CASSSRLTGRNTQYF. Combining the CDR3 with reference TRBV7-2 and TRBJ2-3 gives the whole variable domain GAGVSQSPSNKVTEKGKDVELRCDPISGHTALYWYRQSLGQGLEFLIYFQGNSAPDKSGLPSDRFSAERTGGSVSTLTIQRTQQEDSAVYLCASSSRLTGRNTQYFGPGTRLTVL.

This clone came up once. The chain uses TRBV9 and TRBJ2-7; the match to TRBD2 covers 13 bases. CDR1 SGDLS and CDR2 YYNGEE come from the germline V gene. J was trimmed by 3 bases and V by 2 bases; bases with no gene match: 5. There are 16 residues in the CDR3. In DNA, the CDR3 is TGTGCCAGCAGCGTTTCCGGGACTAGCGGGATCTACGAGCAGTACTTC. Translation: CASSVSGTSGIYEQYF.

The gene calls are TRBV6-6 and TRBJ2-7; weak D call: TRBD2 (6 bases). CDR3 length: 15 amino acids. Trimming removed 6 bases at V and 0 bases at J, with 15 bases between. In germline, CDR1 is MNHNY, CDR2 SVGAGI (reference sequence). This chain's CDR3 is CASRDSGSYSYEQYF. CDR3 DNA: TGTGCCAGCAGAGACTCCGGGAGTTACTCCTACGAGCAGTACTTC.

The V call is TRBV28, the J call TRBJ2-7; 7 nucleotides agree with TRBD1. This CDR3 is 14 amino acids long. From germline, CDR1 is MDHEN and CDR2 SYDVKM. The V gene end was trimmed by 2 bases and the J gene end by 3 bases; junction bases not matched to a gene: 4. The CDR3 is CASSLGTVLYEQYF. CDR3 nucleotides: TGTGCCAGCAGTTTAGGGACAGTCCTCTACGAGCAGTACTTC.

CDR3 in amino acids: CASSLTGGFNYGYTF. CDR3 DNA sequence: TGCGCCAGCAGCTTAACAGGGGGCTTTAACTATGGCTACACCTTC. The genes are TRBV5-1 and TRBJ1-2, with 9 bases matching TRBD1. The length of the CDR3 is 15 residues. The germline V gene has CDR1 SGHRS and CDR2 YFSETQ. The V gene end was trimmed by 2 bases and the J gene end by 1 base; junction bases not matched to a gene: 3.

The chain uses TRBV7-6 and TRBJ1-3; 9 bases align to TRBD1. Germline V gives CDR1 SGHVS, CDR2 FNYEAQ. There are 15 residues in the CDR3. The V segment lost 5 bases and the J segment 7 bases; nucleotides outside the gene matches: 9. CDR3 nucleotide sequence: TGTGCCAGCAGCCCCAGGGTCGGACAGGGGAACACCATATATTTT. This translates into CASSPRVGQGNTIYF. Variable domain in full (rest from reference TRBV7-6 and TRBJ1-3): GAGVSQSPRYKVTKRGQDVALRCDPISGHVSLYWYRQALGQGPEFLTYFNYEAQQDKSGLPNDRFSAERPEGSISTLTIQRTEQRDSAMYRCASSPRVGQGNTIYFGEGSWLTVV.

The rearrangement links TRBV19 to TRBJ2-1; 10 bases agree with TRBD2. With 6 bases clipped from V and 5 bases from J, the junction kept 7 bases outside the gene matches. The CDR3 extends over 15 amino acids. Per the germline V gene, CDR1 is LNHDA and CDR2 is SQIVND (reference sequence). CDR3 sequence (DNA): TGTGCCAGTAGCATTCGGACTAGCGGCCACAATGAGCAGTTCTTC. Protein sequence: CASSIRTSGHNEQFF.

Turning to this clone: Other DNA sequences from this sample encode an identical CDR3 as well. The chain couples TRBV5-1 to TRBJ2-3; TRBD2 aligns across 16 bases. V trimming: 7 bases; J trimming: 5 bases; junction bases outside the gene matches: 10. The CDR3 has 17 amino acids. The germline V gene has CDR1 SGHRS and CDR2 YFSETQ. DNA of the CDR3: TGCGCCAGCTCGCCGGGACTAGCGGGAGGGCCCGGAGATACGCAGTATTTT. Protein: CASSPGLAGGPGDTQYF.

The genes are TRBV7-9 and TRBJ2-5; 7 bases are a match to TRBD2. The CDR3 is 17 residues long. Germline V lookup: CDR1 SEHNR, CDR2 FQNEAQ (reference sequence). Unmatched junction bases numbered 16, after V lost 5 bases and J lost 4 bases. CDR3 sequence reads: CASSPQGGAHGGETQYF. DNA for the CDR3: TGTGCCAGCAGCCCTCAGGGAGGGGCCCACGGGGGAGAGACCCAGTACTTC.

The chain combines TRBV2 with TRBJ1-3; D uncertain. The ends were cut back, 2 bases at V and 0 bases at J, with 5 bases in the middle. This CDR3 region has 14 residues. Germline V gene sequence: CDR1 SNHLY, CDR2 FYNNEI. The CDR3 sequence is CASSERYSGNTIYF. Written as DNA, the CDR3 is TGTGCCAGCAGTGAACGTTACTCTGGAAACACCATATATTTT.

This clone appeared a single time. The CDR3 nucleotides read TGTGCCAGCAGCTTGCGAACAGGGTCCGGGGAGCTGTTTTTT. Translated: CASSLRTGSGELFF. J is TRBJ2-2 and V is TRBV5-4, with a weak D call TRBD1 (6 bases). The CDR3 spans 14 residues. Germline assignment: CDR1 SGHNT and CDR2 YYREEE (reference sequence). Trimming pared 1 base from V and 6 bases from J, leaving 10 bases between.